The 17 T cell receptor beta chains in this list originate from one sample, sequenced in a study of blood T cell repertoires in COVID-19. Only in-frame clones appear in the TCRdb table, and some are missing; sequencing was by immunoSEQ multiplex PCR. The sample has tens of thousands of clones, around 73% seen once. Input material: peripheral blood. These receptors all come from a human donor in a cohort sampled during active or convalescent COVID-19.

This clone was seen only once. The chain uses TRBV29-1 and TRBJ2-1; D is ambiguous. Trimming shortened V by 8 bases and J by 2 bases, and 13 bases separated the two germline ends. The CDR3 runs 13 residues. Germline assignment: CDR1 SQVTM and CDR2 ANQGSEA. The CDR3 nucleotides read TGCAGCATCATTAGAGGCCCCTACAATGAGCAGTTCTTC. Its protein is CSIIRGPYNEQFF.

This clone was seen only a few times. The chain joins TRBV30 to TRBJ1-1; D may be TRBD1 (6 bases). This CDR3 contains 14 residues. The germline V gene has CDR1 GTSNPN and CDR2 SVGIG (reference sequence). V lost 0 bases and J 3 bases, leaving 11 bases between the germline ends. The CDR3 DNA sequence: TGTGCCTGGAGTGTTGCGGGGGCAGACACTGAAGCTTTCTTT. This encodes CAWSVAGADTEAFF. Based on the CDR3 plus reference TRBV30 and TRBJ1-1, the full variable domain is SQTIHQWPATLVQPVGSPLSLECTVEGTSNPNLYWYRQAAGRGLQLLFYSVGIGQISSEVPQNLSASRPQDRQFILSSKKLLLSDSGFYLCAWSVAGADTEAFFGQGTRLTVV.

The CDR3 region has the DNA TGTGCCAGCAGGGACCCGGCAGGGTCCCGTGCAGATACGCAGTATTTT. Translated: CASRDPAGSRADTQYF. The V and J genes are TRBV6-6 and TRBJ2-3, with D maybe TRBD1 (5 bases). The CDR3 is made up of 16 amino acids. V was shortened by 6 bases and J by 4 bases, with 20 bases between the two germline ends. The germline CDR1 and CDR2 sequences are MNHNY and SVGAGI (reference sequence).

This chain joins TRBV7-6 and TRBJ1-1; 9 nucleotides match TRBD1. CDR1 and CDR2 from the germline V gene are SGHVS and FNYEAQ. The trim removed 2 bases at V and 0 bases at J, leaving 10 bases unmatched. The CDR3 extends over 18 amino acids. CDR3 DNA sequence: TGTGCCAGCAGCTTAAGGAGGCGGGGACAGGGCTTGAACACTGAAGCTTTCTTT. It is translated as CASSLRRRGQGLNTEAFF.

J is TRBJ1-5 and V is TRBV28; D remains unclear. Trimming took 8 bases from V and 1 from J, leaving 6 bases between them. The CDR3 sequence is 12 residues long. Germline V gene data show CDR1 as MDHEN and CDR2 as SYDVKM. The CDR3 reads CASHQSNQPQHF. CDR3 sequence (DNA): TGTGCCAGCCACCAGAGCAATCAGCCCCAGCATTTT.

The genes are TRBV4-1 and TRBJ2-1; possibly TRBD2 for D (5 bases). The V end lost 4 bases, the J end lost 9 bases, and 13 bases lay between the germline ends. The CDR3 totals 13 residues. CDR1 MGHRA and CDR2 YSYEKL come from the germline V gene. CDR3 sequence reads: CASSPWRGGEQFF. In DNA form, the CDR3 reads TGCGCCAGCAGCCCCTGGCGAGGAGGTGAGCAGTTCTTC.

The chain recombines TRBV2 with TRBJ2-3, with 7 bases lining up with TRBD1. Trimming took 7 bases from V and 2 from J; bases not matched to a gene: 12. Germline values: CDR1 SNHLY, CDR2 FYNNEI. The CDR3 has 16 residues. CDR3 sequence (DNA): TGTGCCAGCACTGACCCGGGACAGCTATCCACAGATACGCAGTATTTT. It codes for CASTDPGQLSTDTQYF.

The chain is built from TRBV14 and TRBJ2-7; D may be TRBD2 (7 bases). Looked up from germline, CDR1 is SGHDN and CDR2 is FVKESK. Trimming cost V 4 bases and J 6 bases, with 16 bases left between them. There are 14 residues in the CDR3. The CDR3 is CASSPGGPPVEQYV. In DNA, the CDR3 is TGTGCCAGCAGCCCCGGGGGGCCTCCAGTCGAGCAGTACGTC.

This sequence joins TRBV28 and TRBJ2-3, with D perhaps TRBD2 (8 bases). CDR1 is MDHEN and CDR2 is SYDVKM in the germline V gene. The CDR3 spans 19 residues. Trimming removed 2 bases at V and 0 bases at J, with 21 bases between. The CDR3 DNA reads as TGTGCCAGCAGTTTACGGAGACAGGGCCCTAGCGGGAGCACAGATACGCAGTATTTT. It translates to CASSLRRQGPSGSTDTQYF.

The chain links TRBV9 to TRBJ1-5, with unresolved D. Germline assignment: CDR1 SGDLS and CDR2 YYNGEE. The CDR3 consists of 14 residues. V was trimmed by 0 bases and J by 2 bases, leaving 6 bases between them. As DNA, the CDR3 is TGTGCCAGCAGCGTAGGGCCCGGCAATCAGCCCCAGCATTTT. Protein sequence: CASSVGPGNQPQHF.

This clone was seen more than once but under ten times. The J gene is TRBJ2-5, the V gene TRBV10-2; no clear D gene. Germline V gene lookup returns CDR1 WSHSY and CDR2 SAAADI. The CDR3 runs 12 residues. Trimming left V 2 bases short and J 5 bases short, with 6 bases between. Written as DNA, the CDR3 is TGCGCCAGCAGTGAGCAGTGGGAGACCCAGTACTTC. It is translated as CASSEQWETQYF.

This clone was seen repeatedly, ten times or more. The chain carries TRBV7-9 and TRBJ1-1; TRBD1 is a possible D gene (5 bases). The CDR3 runs to 17 residues. Germline V CDR1 and CDR2: SEHNR, FQNEAQ (reference sequence). V was pared by 6 bases and J by 0 bases, with 20 bases between. The DNA for the CDR3 is TGTGCCAGCAGTCTTGGGGTCGGGGGACTAGTGAACACTGAAGCTTTCTTT. Its protein is CASSLGVGGLVNTEAFF.

This clone came up once. The chain combines TRBV2 with TRBJ1-1; D remains unclear. The germline V gene encodes CDR1 SNHLY and CDR2 FYNNEI. The CDR3 covers 13 residues. Deletions cut 5 bases from V and 4 bases from J, with 11 bases between. CDR3 protein: CASSTDWLTEAFF. The DNA for the CDR3 is TGTGCCAGCAGTACGGACTGGCTCACTGAAGCTTTCTTT.

The J gene is TRBJ1-2, the V gene TRBV28; 9 bases are shared with TRBD1. Per germline, CDR1 MDHEN and CDR2 SYDVKM. The length of the CDR3 is 16 residues. V was pared by 5 bases and J by 6 bases, with 13 bases of the junction left unmatched. CDR3 sequence reads: CASSPPTGTGSHGYTF. CDR3 bases: TGTGCCAGCAGTCCCCCCACCGGGACAGGGAGCCATGGCTACACCTTC.

The chain has TRBV11-2 and TRBJ1-1, with 7 bases identical to TRBD1. The CDR3 consists of 13 residues. CDR1 is SGHAT, CDR2 FQNNGV, per germline. Trimming at V came to 11 bases and at J to 5 bases, leaving 11 bases not matched to a gene. In DNA form, the CDR3 reads TGTGCCGCCTTGACAGGGAAAGGAACTGAAGCTTTCTTT. Translating gives CAALTGKGTEAFF.

The chain combines TRBV5-1 with TRBJ1-4; perhaps TRBD1 as D (5 bases). The CDR3 has 14 amino acids. Germline V gene data show CDR1 as SGHRS and CDR2 as YFSETQ. Trimming cost V 4 bases and J 5 bases, with 12 bases left between them. This CDR3 reads CASSPSRGNEKLFF. The CDR3 coding sequence is TGCGCCAGCAGCCCCAGCCGGGGGAATGAAAAACTGTTTTTT.

This sequence joins TRBV10-1 and TRBJ2-3; 8 nucleotides align to TRBD2. There are 16 residues in the CDR3. V was clipped by 0 bases and J by 8 bases; unmatched bases: 10. Germline V gene sequence: CDR1 WNHNN, CDR2 SYGVQD (reference sequence). The CDR3 bases are TGCGCCAGCAGTGAGTCGACTAGCGTGAGGAGAGGTACGCAGTATTTT. This gives the protein CASSESTSVRRGTQYF.